This T cell receptor beta chain was captured by sequencing in a study of blood T cell repertoires in COVID-19. Study-level information: In each case, the material was cDNA or gDNA derived from T cells, B-cell-depleted T cells, or PBMCs.

The data were produced by immunoSEQ multiplex PCR, yet TCRdb's version contains in-frame clones alone and is incomplete. The table shows about 280,000 clones, with 88% occurring only once. This CDR3 has 15 amino acids. In germline, CDR1 is SGHKS, CDR2 YYEKEE (reference sequence). The V end lost 1 base, the J end lost 6 bases, and 14 bases lay between the germline ends. The TCR originated in a woman under 40 with COVID-19, enrolled during active disease. Material for sequencing was peripheral blood. The chain employs TRBV5-5 and TRBJ2-1; D uncertain. The chain's CDR3 is CASSLSNPSFNEQFF. DNA of the CDR3: TGTGCCAGCAGCTTGTCTAACCCGAGCTTCAATGAGCAGTTCTTC.